Following are 22 T cell receptor beta chains from one sample sequenced in a study of Ad26.COV2.S vaccination and SARS-CoV-2 variants (dated by TCRdb to about 2021). The library was generated by the immunoSEQ multiplex PCR assay. What TCRdb holds here is the immuneACCESS table cut down to in-frame rearrangements. Part of the clones is not present; checked against another copy, under half of the missing clones reflect an unresolved V gene, and the others are unexplained. The sample table records about 350,000 clones; around 88% of these occur just once. The top ten clones comprise just under 5% of the sample. In the paper's terms, the treatment or condition label means: some 19 received Ad26.COV2.S at low or high dose, single or two shots; roughly five received placebo; per-sample allocation not given. For vaccine and placebo recipients, repertoires were sequenced using samples collected on day 63 after the first injection.

Sequences were derived from peripheral blood, sampled in a trial of Ad26.COV2.S vaccine versus placebo. The receptors here all came from a person aged 18-60 years who received the Ad26.COV2.S COVID-19 vaccine or a placebo.

The chain uses TRBV2 and TRBJ1-1; D unresolved. V was shortened by 1 base and J by 1 base, with 10 bases between the two germline ends. The CDR3 has 15 amino acids. Germline lookup yields CDR1 SNHLY and CDR2 FYNNEI. CDR3 DNA sequence: TGTGCCAGCAGTGAAGGGACCGGGAGGAACACTGAAGCTTTCTTT. Its translation is CASSEGTGRNTEAFF.

The sample holds one count of this clone. The chain uses TRBV4-1 and TRBJ2-3; 9 bases map to TRBD2. The CDR3 is made up of 16 amino acids. Germline V gene data show CDR1 as MGHRA and CDR2 as YSYEKL. V gave up 4 bases and J gave up 8 bases; unmatched junction bases: 13. The DNA for the CDR3 is TGCGCCAGCAGCCGTTCCGGGACTAGCCTCTTTGTTACGCAGTATTTT. Translated: CASSRSGTSLFVTQYF.

V is TRBV15 and J is TRBJ2-4; unclear D gene. This CDR3 region has 14 residues. V lost 1 base to trimming and J lost 2 bases, with 6 bases between them. From germline, CDR1 is LNHNV and CDR2 YYDKDF (reference sequence). The CDR3 DNA reads as TGTGCCACCAGCAGAGGCAGTCCCAAAAACATTCAGTACTTC. It codes for CATSRGSPKNIQYF.

This clone was seen a few times. The rearrangement joins TRBV3-1 (or the pseudogene TRBV3-2) to TRBJ1-1; 8 bases map to TRBD1. Germline trimming cut 4 bases from V and 6 bases from J; bases unmatched to any gene: 19. This CDR3 contains 18 residues. CDR1 and CDR2 (germline): LGHDT, YNNKEL (reference sequence). In DNA form, the CDR3 reads TGTGCCAGCAGCCCCGTTCCGGGACAGGCCCTTAGGGACGCTGAAGCTTTCTTT. This encodes CASSPVPGQALRDAEAFF.

The chain links TRBV28 to TRBJ2-2; TRBD2 matches at 11 bases. There are 16 residues in the CDR3. CDR1 MDHEN and CDR2 SYDVKM come from the germline V gene. The V gene end was trimmed by 4 bases and the J gene end by 0 bases; junction bases not matched to a gene: 1. The CDR3 loop reads CASSSGLAANTGELFF. The CDR3 nucleotides are TGTGCCAGCAGTTCGGGACTAGCGGCGAACACCGGGGAGCTGTTTTTT.

The rearrangement joins TRBV29-1 to TRBJ1-6, with 8 bases that match TRBD1. The junction had 3 bases not matched to a gene; V was cut back by 6 bases and J by 5 bases. Germline loops: CDR1 SQVTM, CDR2 ANQGSEA. The CDR3 runs to 13 residues. CDR3 region: CSVRTGHNSPLHF. The CDR3 region has the DNA TGCAGCGTCCGGACAGGGCATAATTCACCCCTCCACTTT.

The rearrangement links TRBV7-6 to TRBJ2-3; TRBD1 aligns across 8 bases. V dropped 1 base and J dropped 4; count of bases not matched to a gene: 4. Germline assignment: CDR1 SGHVS and CDR2 FNYEAQ. The CDR3 is 15 amino acids. CDR3 sequence: CASSLGTGGSDTQYF. The CDR3 DNA sequence: TGTGCCAGCAGCTTAGGAACAGGGGGTTCAGATACGCAGTATTTT.

The gene calls are TRBV11-2 and TRBJ2-1; no clear D gene. The V gene's germline CDR1 is SGHAT and CDR2 FQNNGV. V lost 5 bases and J lost 4, with 3 bases in between. The CDR3 has 11 residues. The CDR3 nucleotides read TGTGCCAGCAGCGGTTACAATGAGCAGTTCTTC. The encoded protein is CASSGYNEQFF. Full variable domain (remainder filled in from reference TRBV11-2 and TRBJ2-1): EAGVAQSPRYKIIEKRQSVAFWCNPISGHATLYWYQQILGQGPKLLIQFQNNGVVDDSQLPKDRFSAERLKGVDSTLKIQPAKLEDSAVYLCASSGYNEQFFGPGTRLTVL.

J is TRBJ2-7 and V is TRBV7-9; 13 nucleotides agree with TRBD2. Unmatched junction bases numbered 5, after V lost 5 bases and J lost 4 bases. The CDR3 extends over 15 amino acids. Germline V gene sequence: CDR1 SEHNR, CDR2 FQNEAQ (reference sequence). The CDR3 DNA reads as TGTGCCAGCAGCCCGGGACTAGCGGGATTATACGAGCAGTACTTC. Translated, it gives CASSPGLAGLYEQYF.

The V and J genes are TRBV4-1 and TRBJ2-2, with D possibly TRBD2 on 6 matching bases. The CDR3 sequence is 15 residues long. Germline values: CDR1 MGHRA, CDR2 YSYEKL. Trimming took off 6 bases at V and 1 base at J, with 12 bases between the two ends. The DNA for the CDR3 is TGCGCCAGCAGGCAGCGACTAGAGAACACCGGGGAGCTGTTTTTT. This translates into CASRQRLENTGELFF.

V is TRBV7-2 and J is TRBJ1-2; tentatively, D is TRBD1 (5 bases). V gave up 1 base and J gave up 2 bases, with 11 bases separating them. Germline V lookup: CDR1 SGHTA, CDR2 FQGNSA. The CDR3 spans 15 residues. The DNA of the CDR3 is TGTGCCAGCAGCTTAGTTCTGGGACCCAACTATGGCTACACCTTC. It codes for CASSLVLGPNYGYTF.

The chain joins TRBV5-1 to TRBJ2-4; D is possibly TRBD1 (7 bases). The CDR3 length is 15 residues. Trimming cost V 4 bases and J 0 bases, with 11 bases left between them. From germline, CDR1 is SGHRS and CDR2 YFSETQ. CDR3 sequence reads: CASSGGTEAKNIQYF. DNA for the CDR3: TGCGCCAGCAGCGGAGGGACAGAAGCCAAAAACATTCAGTACTTC.

The chain carries TRBV29-1 and TRBJ1-2, with 8 bases aligning to TRBD1. CDR1 and CDR2 from the germline V gene are SQVTM and ANQGSEA. J lost 5 bases, V lost 4 bases, and 6 bases had no gene match. The CDR3 totals 13 residues. This chain's CDR3 is CSVGDRTVYGYTF. CDR3 nucleotide sequence: TGCAGCGTTGGGGACAGGACCGTTTATGGCTACACCTTC. The whole variable domain, filled in from reference TRBV29-1 and TRBJ1-2, reads SAVISQKPSRDICQRGTSLTIQCQVDSQVTMMFWYRQQPGQSLTLIATANQGSEATYESGFVIDKFPISRPNLTFSTLTVSNMSPEDSSIYLCSVGDRTVYGYTFGSGTRLTVV.

This rearrangement joins TRBV5-4 to TRBJ2-7, with D perhaps being TRBD1 or TRBD2 (6 bases each). The germline V and J ends were trimmed by 0 bases and 0 bases, with 13 bases remaining between them. This CDR3 comprises 16 residues. CDR1 is SGHNT and CDR2 is YYREEE in the germline V gene (reference sequence). CDR3 DNA: TGTGCCAGCAGCTTGGGAGGGGGGCCCGGCTCCTACGAGCAGTACTTC. It is translated as CASSLGGGPGSYEQYF.

The rearrangement joins TRBV30 to TRBJ1-5; weak D call: TRBD1 (5 bases). Germline V gives CDR1 GTSNPN, CDR2 SVGIG (reference sequence). Between the trimmed V and J ends, which lost 0 bases and 5 bases, there was a span of 11 bases. The CDR3 is 14 amino acids. DNA for the CDR3: TGTGCCTGGAGTGTAGGGGTTGGGCATCAGCCCCAGCATTTT. It is translated as CAWSVGVGHQPQHF.

The chain uses TRBV28 and TRBJ1-2; D gene uncertain. With 7 bases removed from V and 5 bases from J, the gap between germline ends came to 14 bases. Germline V lookup: CDR1 MDHEN, CDR2 SYDVKM. The CDR3 loop spans 13 amino acids. The CDR3, as DNA: TGTGCCAGCACGCAACAGACGGGGTATGGCTACACCTTC. Its translation is CASTQQTGYGYTF.

This chain uses TRBV5-4 with TRBJ1-4; D gene unclear. The ends were cut back, 0 bases at V and 3 bases at J, with 9 bases in the middle. Germline values: CDR1 SGHNT, CDR2 YYREEE (reference sequence). The CDR3 contains 15 residues. The CDR3 here is CASSLAGSSNEKLFF. The CDR3 DNA sequence: TGTGCCAGCAGCTTGGCTGGCAGTTCTAATGAAAAACTGTTTTTT. The variable domain in full, with the rest retrieved from reference TRBV5-4 and TRBJ1-4, is ETGVTQSPTHLIKTRGQQVTLRCSSQSGHNTVSWYQQALGQGPQFIFQYYREEENGRGNFPPRFSGLQFPNYSSELNVNALELDDSALYLCASSLAGSSNEKLFFGSGTQLSVL.

The rearrangement uses TRBV28 and TRBJ2-5, with 8 bases matching TRBD1. The J segment lost 2 bases and the V segment lost 5 bases, leaving 7 bases of the junction unmatched. Germline loops: CDR1 MDHEN, CDR2 SYDVKM. CDR3 length: 15 amino acids. The CDR3 loop is CASSTPDRAQETQYF. In DNA, the CDR3 is TGTGCCAGCAGTACCCCGGACAGGGCTCAAGAGACCCAGTACTTC.

The chain carries TRBV3-1 (or the pseudogene TRBV3-2) and TRBJ2-7, with 7 bases identical to TRBD2. CDR1 and CDR2 from the germline V gene are LGHDT and YNNKEL (reference sequence). This CDR3 contains 16 residues. V lost 3 bases and J lost 0; bases outside the gene matches: 8. The CDR3 is CASSQGVSGPSYEQYF. DNA of the CDR3: TGTGCCAGCAGCCAGGGAGTTAGCGGGCCCTCCTACGAGCAGTACTTC.

J is TRBJ1-1 and V is TRBV6-6, with D maybe TRBD1 (5 bases). The length of the CDR3 is 15 residues. Looked up from germline, CDR1 is MNHNY and CDR2 is SVGAGI (reference sequence). The germline V and J ends were trimmed by 0 bases and 8 bases, with 16 bases remaining between them. The CDR3 is CASSYSGTRNLEAFF. As DNA, the CDR3 is TGTGCCAGCAGTTACTCGGGGACTCGTAATTTAGAAGCTTTCTTT.

This chain links TRBV9 with TRBJ2-1, with TRBD2 matching over 10 bases. Germline loops: CDR1 SGDLS, CDR2 YYNGEE. Losses at the gene ends were 4 bases for V and 4 bases for J; bases not matched to a gene: 5. The CDR3 sequence is 15 residues long. CDR3 nucleotides: TGTGCCAGCAGCCCGTGGACTAGCGGTTACAATGAGCAGTTCTTC. Translation: CASSPWTSGYNEQFF.

The chain couples TRBV7-2 to TRBJ2-2, with no clear D. There are 15 residues in the CDR3. The germline V gene encodes CDR1 SGHTA and CDR2 FQGNSA. V lost 5 bases and J lost 0, with 10 bases in between. The CDR3 loop is CASSHRAANTGELFF. The CDR3 nucleotides read TGTGCCAGCAGCCACCGGGCGGCGAACACCGGGGAGCTGTTTTTT. The complete variable domain, with remaining parts taken from reference TRBV7-2 and TRBJ2-2, reads GAGVSQSPSNKVTEKGKDVELRCDPISGHTALYWYRQSLGQGLEFLIYFQGNSAPDKSGLPSDRFSAERTGGSVSTLTIQRTQQEDSAVYLCASSHRAANTGELFFGEGSRLTVL.